This T cell receptor beta chain was identified during a study of glioma-infiltrating T cells after dendritic cell vaccination. CDR1 and CDR2 (germline): LNHNV, YYDKDF (reference sequence). Trimming stripped 5 bases from V and 0 bases from J, with 4 bases between. The CDR3 consists of 12 residues. Time point specified: after dendritic cell vaccination, including at tumor progression/relapse. TCRdb's copy holds only in-frame clones and misses some; the assay was immunoSEQ multiplex PCR. This sample has more than 95,000 clones, with nearly 90% found just once. This sequence joins TRBV15 and TRBJ2-5; unclear D gene. The specimen was blood, collected after dendritic cell vaccination. This receptor was taken from a human donor with glioblastoma. The CDR3 bases are TGTGCCACCAGCCAATACCAAGAGACCCAGTACTTC. Translating it yields CATSQYQETQYF.